The 6 T cell receptor beta chains listed next were all sequenced from one sample in a study of blood T cell repertoires in COVID-19. The table came from immunoSEQ multiplex PCR; TCRdb's copy has only in-frame clones and leaves some out. The sample shows around 230,000 clones, about 83% of them seen only once. Material for sequencing was peripheral blood. The receptor set was obtained from a woman aged 40 to 50 with active or convalescent COVID-19.

This clone has just one count. J is TRBJ2-1 and V is TRBV6-5, with 8 bases identical to TRBD2. This CDR3 has 15 amino acids. Germline CDR1 MNHEY, CDR2 SVGAGI. Trimming took 6 bases from V and 4 from J; bases not matched to a gene: 8. CDR3 region: CASSTTSGLYNEQFF. In DNA, the CDR3 is TGTGCCAGCAGCACCACTAGCGGCCTTTACAATGAGCAGTTCTTC.

The CDR3 reads CASSLQGTGGNTIYF. The CDR3 bases are TGTGCCAGCAGTTTACAGGGTACTGGTGGAAACACCATATATTTT. The chain employs TRBV25-1 and TRBJ1-3; TRBD1 is a possible D gene (6 bases). The germline V gene has CDR1 MGHDK and CDR2 SYGVNS. This CDR3 has 15 amino acids. The V end lost 5 bases, the J end lost 3 bases, and 14 bases lay between the germline ends.

This clone showed up just once. The chain joins TRBV5-6 to TRBJ2-3; 7 nucleotides align to TRBD2. This CDR3 spans 15 amino acids. Germline V gives CDR1 SGHDT, CDR2 YYEEEE. Trimming at V came to 4 bases and at J to 4 bases, leaving 9 bases not matched to a gene. CDR3 sequence (DNA): TGTGCCAGCAGCCGTCCGGGACTACGCGCAGATACGCAGTATTTT. It codes for CASSRPGLRADTQYF.

This chain uses TRBV7-8 with TRBJ1-5, with TRBD1 matching over 9 bases. The CDR3 has 17 residues. CDR1 is SGHVS, CDR2 FQNEAQ, per germline. Trimming removed 5 bases from V and 7 bases from J; junction bases left unmatched: 15. As DNA, the CDR3 is TGTGCCAGCAGCCCTCACAGGGGGCGCCAAGGGAAACAGCCCCAGCATTTT. Residues: CASSPHRGRQGKQPQHF.

This chain joins TRBV7-2 and TRBJ1-2; 9 bases fit TRBD1. The CDR3 is made up of 13 amino acids. V trimming: 5 bases; J trimming: 4 bases; junction bases outside the gene matches: 2. Germline V gene data show CDR1 as SGHTA and CDR2 as FQGNSA. CDR3 amino acids: CASSKGQGYGYTF. The CDR3 coding sequence is TGTGCCAGCAGCAAGGGACAGGGCTATGGCTACACCTTC.

This clone has just one count. This chain uses TRBV15 with TRBJ2-1; maybe TRBD2 (5 bases). Looked up from germline, CDR1 is LNHNV and CDR2 is YYDKDF (reference sequence). The CDR3 has 16 amino acids. V was cut by 3 bases and J by 2 bases, with 14 bases left in between. The CDR3 bases are TGTGCCACCAGCAGGGGAGCGGTTCTGGCCTACAATGAGCAGTTCTTC. This translates into CATSRGAVLAYNEQFF.